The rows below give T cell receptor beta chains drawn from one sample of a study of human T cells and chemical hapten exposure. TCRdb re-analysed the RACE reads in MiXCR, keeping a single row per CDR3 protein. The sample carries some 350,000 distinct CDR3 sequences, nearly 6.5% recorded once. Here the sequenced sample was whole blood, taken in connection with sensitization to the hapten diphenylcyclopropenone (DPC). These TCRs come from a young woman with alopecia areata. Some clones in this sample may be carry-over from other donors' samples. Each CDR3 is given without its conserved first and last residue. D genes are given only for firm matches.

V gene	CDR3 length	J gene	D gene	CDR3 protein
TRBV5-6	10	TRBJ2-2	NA	ASSLNIGELF
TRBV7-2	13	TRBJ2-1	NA	ASSPSGGRYNEQF
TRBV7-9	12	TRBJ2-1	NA	ASSRSGGSEGQF
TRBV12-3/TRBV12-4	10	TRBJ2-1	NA	ASNTDGNEQF
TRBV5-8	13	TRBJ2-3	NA	ASSLAEVILGTQY
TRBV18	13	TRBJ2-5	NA	ASSPMRRDGETQY
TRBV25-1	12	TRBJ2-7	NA	ASSKPGEAYEQY
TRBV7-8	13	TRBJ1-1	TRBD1	ASSILGGLNTEAF
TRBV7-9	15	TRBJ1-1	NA	ASSSGGPRRSSTEAF
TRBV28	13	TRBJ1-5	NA	ASSLSGISNQPQH
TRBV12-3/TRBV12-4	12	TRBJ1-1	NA	ASSFGGLGAEAF
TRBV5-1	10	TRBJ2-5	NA	ASSITQETQY
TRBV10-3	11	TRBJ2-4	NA	AISESLKNIQY
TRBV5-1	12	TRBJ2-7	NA	ASSPTQYTYEQY
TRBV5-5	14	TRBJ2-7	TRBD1	ASRTTGTGSAHEQY
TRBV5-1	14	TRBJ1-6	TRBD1	ASSPWTGQGYSPLH
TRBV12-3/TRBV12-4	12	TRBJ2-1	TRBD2	ASSLRVAGVEQF
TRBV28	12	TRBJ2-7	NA	ASSSVTPSYEQY
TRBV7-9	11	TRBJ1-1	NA	ASTLVQGTEAF
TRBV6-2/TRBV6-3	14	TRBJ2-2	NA	ASSYSTFRDTGELF
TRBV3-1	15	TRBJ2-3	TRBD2	ASSQGRTSGSTDTQY
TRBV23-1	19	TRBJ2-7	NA	ASSQGGTRSVGRAPINEQY
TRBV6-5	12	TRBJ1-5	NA	ASRKQGINQPQH
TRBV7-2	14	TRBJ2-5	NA	ASSFLPRDFQETQY
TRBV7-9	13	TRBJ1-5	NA	ASSLDGERNQPQH
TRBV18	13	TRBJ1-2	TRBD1	ASSPSGQGEYGYT
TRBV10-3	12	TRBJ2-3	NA	ASGSEGFADTQY
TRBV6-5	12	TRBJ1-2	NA	ASSYNTLSGGYT
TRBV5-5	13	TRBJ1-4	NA	ASSLFRGINEKLF
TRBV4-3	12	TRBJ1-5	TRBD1	ASSQGTGYQPQH
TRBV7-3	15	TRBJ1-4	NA	ASSLREPKTTNEKLF
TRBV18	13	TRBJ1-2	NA	ASSPNTRVDYGYT
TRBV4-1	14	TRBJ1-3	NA	ASSQDMGRPGNTIY
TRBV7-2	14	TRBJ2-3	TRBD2	ASSPSTSGATDTQY
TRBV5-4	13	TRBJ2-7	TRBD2	ASSSLAGAADEQY
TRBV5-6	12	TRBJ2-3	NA	ASSLTAGTDTQY
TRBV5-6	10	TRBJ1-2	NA	ASRGGHYGYT
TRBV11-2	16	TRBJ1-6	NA	ASSPGGATGSYNSPLH
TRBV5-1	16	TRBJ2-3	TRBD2	ASSLTGLAGGRTDTQY
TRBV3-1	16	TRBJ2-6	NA	ASSPRRRTFSGANVLT
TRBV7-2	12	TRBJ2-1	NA	ASSFYLDRNEQF
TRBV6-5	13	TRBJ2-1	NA	ASSPAEGTYNEQF
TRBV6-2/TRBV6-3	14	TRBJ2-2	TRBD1	ASSPAGTGNTGELF
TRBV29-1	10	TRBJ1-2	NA	SGGAFNYGYT
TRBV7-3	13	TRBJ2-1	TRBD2	ASSFTSGSYNEQF
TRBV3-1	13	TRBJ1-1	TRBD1	ASRLQGAGGTEAF
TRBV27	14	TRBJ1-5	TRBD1	ASSFRMGQGLQPQH
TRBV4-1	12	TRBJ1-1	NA	ASSRQGEWTEAF
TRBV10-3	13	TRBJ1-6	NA	AIRPERGDNSPLH
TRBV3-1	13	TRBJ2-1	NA	ASSQDPRSYNEQF
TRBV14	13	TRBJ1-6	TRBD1	ASSQESQGGSPLH
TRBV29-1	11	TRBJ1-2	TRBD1	SVEGQGARGYT
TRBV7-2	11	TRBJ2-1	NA	ASSLVSSGEQF